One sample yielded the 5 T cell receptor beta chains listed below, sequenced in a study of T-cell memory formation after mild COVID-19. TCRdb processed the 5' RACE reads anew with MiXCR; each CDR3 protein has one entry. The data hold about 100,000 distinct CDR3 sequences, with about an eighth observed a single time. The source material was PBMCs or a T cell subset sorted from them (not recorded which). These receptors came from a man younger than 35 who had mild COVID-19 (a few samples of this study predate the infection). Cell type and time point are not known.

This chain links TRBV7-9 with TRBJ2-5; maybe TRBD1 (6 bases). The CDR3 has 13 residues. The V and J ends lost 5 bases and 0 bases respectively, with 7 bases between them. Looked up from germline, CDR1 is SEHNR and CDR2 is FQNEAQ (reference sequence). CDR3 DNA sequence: TGTGCCAGCAGCAGGGACAACCAAGAGACCCAGTACTTC. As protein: CASSRDNQETQYF.

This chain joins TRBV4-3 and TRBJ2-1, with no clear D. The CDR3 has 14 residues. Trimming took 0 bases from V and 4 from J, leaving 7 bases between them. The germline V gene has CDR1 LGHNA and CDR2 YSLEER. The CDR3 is CASSQERAYNEQFF. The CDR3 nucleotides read TGCGCCAGCAGCCAAGAACGGGCTTACAATGAGCAGTTCTTC.

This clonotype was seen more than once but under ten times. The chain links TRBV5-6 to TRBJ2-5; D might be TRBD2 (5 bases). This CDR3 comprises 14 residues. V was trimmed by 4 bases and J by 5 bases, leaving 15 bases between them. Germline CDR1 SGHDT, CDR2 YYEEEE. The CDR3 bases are TGTGCCAGCAGCCAAAAGTGGAGGTCGGAGACCCAGTACTTC. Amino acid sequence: CASSQKWRSETQYF.

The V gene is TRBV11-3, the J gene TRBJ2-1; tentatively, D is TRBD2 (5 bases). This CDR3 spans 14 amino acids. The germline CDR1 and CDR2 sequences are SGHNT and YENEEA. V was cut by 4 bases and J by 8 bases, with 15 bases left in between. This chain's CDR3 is CASSYGGPFDEQFF. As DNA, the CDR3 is TGTGCCAGCAGCTATGGAGGACCCTTCGATGAGCAGTTCTTC.

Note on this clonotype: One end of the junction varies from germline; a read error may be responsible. The CDR3 DNA reads as TGTGCCAGCAGCATAGCTCGGGGTCCCAACTCCTACAATGAGCAGTTCTTC. Residues: CASSIARGPNSYNEQFF. This chain uses TRBV7-8 with TRBJ2-1; tentative D call: TRBD2 (5 bases). The CDR3 consists of 17 residues. CDR1 is SGHVS and CDR2 is FQNEAQ in the germline V gene. The complete variable domain, with remaining parts taken from reference TRBV7-8 and TRBJ2-1, reads GAGVSQSPRYKVAKRGQDVALRCDPISGHVSLFWYQQALGQGPEFLTYFQNEAQLDKSGLPSDRFFAERPEGSVSTLKIQRTQQEDSAVYLCASSIARGPNSYNEQFFGPGTRLTVL.